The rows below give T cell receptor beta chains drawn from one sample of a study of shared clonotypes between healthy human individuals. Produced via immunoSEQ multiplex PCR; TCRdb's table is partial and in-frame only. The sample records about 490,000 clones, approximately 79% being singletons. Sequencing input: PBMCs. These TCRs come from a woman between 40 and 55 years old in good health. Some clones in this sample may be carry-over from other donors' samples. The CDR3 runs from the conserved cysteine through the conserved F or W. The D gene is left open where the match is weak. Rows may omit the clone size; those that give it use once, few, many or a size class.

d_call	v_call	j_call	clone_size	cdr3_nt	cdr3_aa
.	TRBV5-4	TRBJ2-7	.	TGTGCCAGCAGCTCGACCTCGGCTGCCTACGAGCAGTACTTC	CASSSTSAAYEQYF
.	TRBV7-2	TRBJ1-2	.	TGTGCCAGCAGCCCCTCAGGGGAGCTTTATGGCTACACCTTC	CASSPSGELYGYTF
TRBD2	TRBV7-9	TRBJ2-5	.	TGTGCCAGCAGCTACGGGACTAGCGCCGAGACCCAGTACTTC	CASSYGTSAETQYF
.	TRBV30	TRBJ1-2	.	TGTGCCTGGAGTGACAGGGAACGCTATGGCTACACCTTC	CAWSDRERYGYTF
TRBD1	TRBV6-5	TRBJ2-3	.	TGTGCCAGCAGTTACTCCGACAGGGGGCGGGATACGCAGTATTTT	CASSYSDRGRDTQYF
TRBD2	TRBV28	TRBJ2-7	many	TGTGCCAGCAGTTTAATTCTAGGCGGGAGAACCTCCTACGAGCAGTACTTC	CASSLILGGRTSYEQYF
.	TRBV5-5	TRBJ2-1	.	TGTGCCAGCAGCTTGGATTGGGGCGCCTACAATGAGCAGTTCTTC	CASSLDWGAYNEQFF
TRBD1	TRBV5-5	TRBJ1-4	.	TGTGCCAGCAGCGGACAGGGGCTTGGGAGTGAAAAACTGTTTTTT	CASSGQGLGSEKLFF
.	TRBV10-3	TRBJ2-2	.	TGTGCCATCAGTGACCCGCTGGGGGCCGGGGAGCTGTTTTTT	CAISDPLGAGELFF
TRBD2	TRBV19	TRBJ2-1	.	TGTGCCAGTACGGGACTAGCGGGAGTTGTTAGTGAGCAGTTCTTC	CASTGLAGVVSEQFF
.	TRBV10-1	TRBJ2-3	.	TGCGCCAGCAGTGAGACAGGCTCTGGCACAGATACGCAGTATTTT	CASSETGSGTDTQYF
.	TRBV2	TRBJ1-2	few	TGTGCCAGCAGTGTGCGTCAGGGAGGAGGCTACACCTTC	CASSVRQGGGYTF